This T cell receptor (beta chain) was identified during a study of T-cell reconstitution after alpha-beta-depleted transplantation in children. As for this clonotype: The antigen is not known.

The V gene's germline CDR1 is SGHNT and CDR2 YENEEA. V shed 2 bases, J shed 6 bases, and the junction held 8 bases outside the gene matches. This CDR3 has 15 residues. As it was prepared, the TCRbeta library received unique molecular identifiers. One entry per CDR3 protein results from TCRdb running MiXCR on the PCR reads. The sample consists of thousands of distinct CDR3 sequences, approximately 8.2% of them appearing once. Regarding the study as a whole: Roughly two months post-transplant, alpha-beta T cells reportedly originated from several hundred graft clones that had expanded.

The chain joins TRBV11-3 to TRBJ2-3; 7 bases match TRBD1. The origin of this receptor is a male patient between 2 and 15 years old who had a stem cell transplant for acute lymphoblastic leukemia, so the T cells may come from the graft donor. The starting material was PBMCs, mostly from graft donor cells, obtained 180 days after TCRalphabeta/CD19-depleted stem cell transplant. CDR3 nucleotides: TGTGCCAGCAGCTTACAAGGGGACAGCGCTGATACGCAGTATTTT. Its translation is CASSLQGDSADTQYF.